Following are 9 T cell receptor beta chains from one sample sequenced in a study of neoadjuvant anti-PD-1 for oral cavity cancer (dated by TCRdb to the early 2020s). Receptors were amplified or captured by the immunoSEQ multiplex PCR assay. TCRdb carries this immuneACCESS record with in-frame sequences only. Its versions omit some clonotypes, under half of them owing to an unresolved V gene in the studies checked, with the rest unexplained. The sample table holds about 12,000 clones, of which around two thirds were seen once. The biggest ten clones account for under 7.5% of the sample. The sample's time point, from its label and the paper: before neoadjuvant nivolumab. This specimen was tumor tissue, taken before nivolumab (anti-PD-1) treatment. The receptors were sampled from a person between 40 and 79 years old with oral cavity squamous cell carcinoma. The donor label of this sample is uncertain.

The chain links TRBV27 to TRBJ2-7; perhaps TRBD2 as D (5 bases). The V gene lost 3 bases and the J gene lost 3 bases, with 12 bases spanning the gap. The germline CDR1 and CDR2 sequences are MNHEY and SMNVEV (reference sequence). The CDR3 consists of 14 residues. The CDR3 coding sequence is TGTGCCAGCAGTTTGAGAGGGCTAATCTACGAGCAGTACTTC. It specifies CASSLRGLIYEQYF.

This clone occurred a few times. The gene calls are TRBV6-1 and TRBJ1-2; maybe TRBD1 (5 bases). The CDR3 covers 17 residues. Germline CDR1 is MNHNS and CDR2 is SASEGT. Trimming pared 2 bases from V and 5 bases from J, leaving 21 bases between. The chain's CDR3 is CASSELLGAGGRYGYTF. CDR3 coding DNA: TGTGCCAGCAGTGAACTTTTAGGGGCGGGAGGGAGGTATGGCTACACCTTC.

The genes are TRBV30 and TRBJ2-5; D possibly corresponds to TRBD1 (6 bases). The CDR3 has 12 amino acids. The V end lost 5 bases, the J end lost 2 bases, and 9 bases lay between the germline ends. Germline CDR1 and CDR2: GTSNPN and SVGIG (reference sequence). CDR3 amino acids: CAWGGQQETQYF. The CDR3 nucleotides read TGTGCCTGGGGGGGACAACAAGAGACCCAGTACTTC.

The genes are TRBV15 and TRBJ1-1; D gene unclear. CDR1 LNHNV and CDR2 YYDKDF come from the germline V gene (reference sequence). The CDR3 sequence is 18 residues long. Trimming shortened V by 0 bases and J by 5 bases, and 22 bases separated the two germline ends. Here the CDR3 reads CATSRDRSGVIRKTEAFF. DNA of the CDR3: TGTGCCACCAGCAGAGATCGGAGCGGGGTGATAAGGAAGACTGAAGCTTTCTTT. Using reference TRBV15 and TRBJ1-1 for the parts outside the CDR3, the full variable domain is DAMVIQNPRYQVTQFGKPVTLSCSQTLNHNVMYWYQQKSSQAPKLLFHYYDKDFNNEADTPDNFQSRRPNTSFCFLDIRSPGLGDTAMYLCATSRDRSGVIRKTEAFFGQGTRLTVV.

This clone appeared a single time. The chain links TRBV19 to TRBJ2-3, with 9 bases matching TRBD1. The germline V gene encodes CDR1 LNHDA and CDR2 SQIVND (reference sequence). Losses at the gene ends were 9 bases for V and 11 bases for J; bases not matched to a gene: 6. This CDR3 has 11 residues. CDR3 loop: CASEDRGMQYF. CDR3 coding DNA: TGTGCCAGCGAGGACAGGGGCATGCAGTATTTT.

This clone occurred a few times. The CDR3 region is CSVGTGLPFYGYTF. Written as DNA, the CDR3 is TGCAGCGTTGGGACAGGCCTCCCTTTCTATGGCTACACCTTC. The chain is built from TRBV29-1 and TRBJ1-2; 7 bases are shared with TRBD1. Germline V gives CDR1 SQVTM, CDR2 ANQGSEA. CDR3 length: 14 amino acids. With 4 bases clipped from V and 4 bases from J, the junction kept 9 bases outside the gene matches.

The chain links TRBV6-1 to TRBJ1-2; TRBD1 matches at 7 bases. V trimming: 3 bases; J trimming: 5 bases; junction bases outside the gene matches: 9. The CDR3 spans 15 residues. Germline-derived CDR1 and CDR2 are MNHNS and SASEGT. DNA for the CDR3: TGTGCCAGCAGTGACCGGGACAGCCGATTTTATGGCTACACCTTC. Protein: CASSDRDSRFYGYTF.

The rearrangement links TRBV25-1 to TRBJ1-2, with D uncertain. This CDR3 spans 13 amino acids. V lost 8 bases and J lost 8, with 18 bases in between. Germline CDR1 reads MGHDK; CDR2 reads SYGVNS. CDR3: CASADLGLGGYTF. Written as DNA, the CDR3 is TGTGCCAGCGCGGACCTCGGGCTAGGGGGCTACACCTTC.

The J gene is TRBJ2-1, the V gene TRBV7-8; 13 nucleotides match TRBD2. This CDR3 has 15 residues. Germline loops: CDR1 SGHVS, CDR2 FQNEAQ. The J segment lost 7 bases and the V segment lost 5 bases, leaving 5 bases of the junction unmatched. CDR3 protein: CASSQGLAGVNEQFF. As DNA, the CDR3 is TGTGCCAGCAGCCAAGGACTAGCGGGAGTTAATGAGCAGTTCTTC.